One and the same sample provided the 17 T cell receptor beta chains below, sequenced in a study of blood T cell repertoires in COVID-19. Profiling relied on immunoSEQ multiplex PCR, and the TCRdb table lists in-frame clones only, not all of them. The sample yields roughly 23,000 clones, roughly nine tenths seen once. Material for sequencing was peripheral blood. The receptor set was obtained from a man between 70 and 80 years old with COVID-19, enrolled during active disease.

The chain uses TRBV7-9 and TRBJ1-4; 11 nucleotides align to TRBD1. Germline V CDR1 and CDR2: SEHNR, FQNEAQ (reference sequence). The trim removed 3 bases at V and 8 bases at J, leaving 2 bases unmatched. The length of the CDR3 is 14 residues. DNA for the CDR3: TGTGCCAGCAGCTTGGACAGGGGGCTGGAAAAACTGTTTTTT. Residues: CASSLDRGLEKLFF.

The chain joins TRBV27 to TRBJ2-1, with D uncertain. This CDR3 contains 14 residues. V was trimmed by 5 bases and J by 7 bases, leaving 15 bases between them. Looked up from germline, CDR1 is MNHEY and CDR2 is SMNVEV (reference sequence). CDR3 sequence reads: CASSPSSAKNEQFF. The CDR3 nucleotides are TGTGCCAGCAGTCCCTCGAGCGCTAAGAATGAGCAGTTCTTC.

This clone was found once. The V and J genes are TRBV18 and TRBJ1-6, with D unresolved. Germline V gene lookup returns CDR1 KGHSH and CDR2 LQKENI. The CDR3 runs 18 residues. V was clipped by 6 bases and J by 0 bases, with 18 bases between them. CDR3 nucleotide sequence: TGTGCCAGCTCCCAGAATAGCAGAGCGAGCTCCTATAATTCACCCCTCCACTTT. It encodes CASSQNSRASSYNSPLHF.

The chain joins TRBV11-1 to TRBJ2-2; no reliable D call. V gave up 2 bases and J gave up 6 bases, with 10 bases separating them. Germline V gene lookup returns CDR1 SGHAT and CDR2 FQDESV (reference sequence). This CDR3 has 14 residues. This CDR3 reads CASSLLLASGELFF. CDR3 sequence (DNA): TGTGCCAGCAGCTTATTATTGGCCTCCGGGGAGCTGTTTTTT.

This chain joins TRBV27 and TRBJ2-1; 8 bases are a match to TRBD2. This CDR3 region has 18 residues. The V gene end was trimmed by 1 base and the J gene end by 0 bases; junction bases not matched to a gene: 8. CDR1 is MNHEY, CDR2 SMNVEV, per germline (reference sequence). The CDR3 coding sequence is TGTGCCAGCAGTTTATTGGTTTTCGGGACTAGCTCCTACAATGAGCAGTTCTTC. It codes for CASSLLVFGTSSYNEQFF.

The chain links TRBV5-4 to TRBJ2-5; D is possibly TRBD2 (7 bases). The ends were cut back, 1 base at V and 4 bases at J, with 11 bases in the middle. The CDR3 sequence is 14 residues long. Germline V gene data show CDR1 as SGHNT and CDR2 as YYREEE (reference sequence). The CDR3 is CASSLQGGGETQYF. The CDR3 nucleotides are TGTGCCAGCAGCTTGCAAGGGGGGGGAGAGACCCAGTACTTC.

This clone was detected only once. The chain employs TRBV13 and TRBJ2-7; a possible D gene is TRBD2 (5 bases). Germline CDR1 is PRHDT and CDR2 is FYEKMQ (reference sequence). This CDR3 contains 13 residues. V lost 4 bases, J lost 3 bases, and 10 bases lay in between. The CDR3 protein is CASSSGNHYEQYF. DNA for the CDR3: TGTGCCAGCAGCTCCGGGAACCACTACGAGCAGTACTTC. Supplemented by reference TRBV13 and TRBJ2-7, the full variable domain reads AAGVIQSPRHLIKEKRETATLKCYPIPRHDTVYWYQQGPGQDPQFLISFYEKMQSDKGSIPDRFSAQQFSDYHSELNMSSLELGDSALYFCASSSGNHYEQYFGPGTRLTVT.

The gene calls are TRBV11-2 and TRBJ2-3, with 8 bases that match TRBD2. Germline V gene lookup returns CDR1 SGHAT and CDR2 FQNNGV. The CDR3 has 14 amino acids. V lost 3 bases and J lost 7; bases outside the gene matches: 6. The CDR3 DNA follows: TGTGCCAGCAGCTTGTCGGGGGGGCCGTATACGCAGTATTTT. Translated, it gives CASSLSGGPYTQYF.

The rearrangement joins TRBV3-1 (or the pseudogene TRBV3-2) to TRBJ1-6; tentative D call: TRBD1 (5 bases). This CDR3 has 15 amino acids. With 3 bases removed from V and 5 bases from J, the gap between germline ends came to 11 bases. Germline V CDR1 and CDR2: LGHDT, YNNKEL (reference sequence). CDR3 loop: CASSHGHNNNSPLHF. The CDR3 nucleotides read TGTGCCAGCAGCCACGGACATAACAATAATTCACCCCTCCACTTT.

The chain employs TRBV7-9 and TRBJ2-7; possible D gene TRBD2, 6 bases. This CDR3 is built from 13 residues. Trimming took 2 bases from V and 6 from J, leaving 11 bases between them. The germline V gene encodes CDR1 SEHNR and CDR2 FQNEAQ (reference sequence). Written as DNA, the CDR3 is TGTGCCAGCAGCTTACTCGGGAGTGTCGAGCAGTACTTC. Its translation is CASSLLGSVEQYF.

This chain uses TRBV7-9 with TRBJ1-4; perhaps TRBD1 as D (5 bases). The length of the CDR3 is 16 residues. V lost 5 bases and J 2 bases, leaving 15 bases between the germline ends. Germline CDR1 and CDR2: SEHNR and FQNEAQ (reference sequence). The CDR3: CASSPVQGRTNEKLFF. The CDR3 DNA follows: TGTGCCAGCAGCCCAGTGCAGGGTCGTACTAATGAAAAACTGTTTTTT.

The chain combines TRBV28 with TRBJ2-2, with TRBD1 identical over 8 bases. CDR1 is MDHEN and CDR2 is SYDVKM in the germline V gene. This CDR3 is 16 amino acids long. The junction had 7 bases not matched to a gene; V was cut back by 6 bases and J by 1 base. CDR3 nucleotides: TGTGCCAGCAGATATAGACAGGGGAGGAACACCGGGGAGCTGTTTTTT. This codes for CASRYRQGRNTGELFF. Variable domain in full (rest from reference TRBV28 and TRBJ2-2): DVKVTQSSRYLVKRTGEKVFLECVQDMDHENMFWYRQDPGLGLRLIYFSYDVKMKEKGDIPEGYSVSREKKERFSLILESASTNQTSMYLCASRYRQGRNTGELFFGEGSRLTVL.

CDR3 bases: TGTGCCGGCAGGGGGGTTGGCTCCTACGAGCAGTACTTC. Translating it yields CAGRGVGSYEQYF. The V gene is TRBV30, the J gene TRBJ2-7; tentatively, D is TRBD1 (7 bases). V lost 8 bases and J 0 bases, leaving 14 bases between the germline ends. Germline CDR1 and CDR2: GTSNPN and SVGIG (reference sequence). This CDR3 region has 13 residues.

The V and J genes are TRBV2 and TRBJ1-1, with 8 bases lining up with TRBD1. The trim removed 1 base at V and 7 bases at J, leaving 5 bases unmatched. This CDR3 contains 14 residues. Germline loops: CDR1 SNHLY, CDR2 FYNNEI. CDR3 in amino acids: CASSEEGQGFEAFF. The CDR3 DNA reads as TGTGCCAGCAGTGAAGAAGGACAGGGATTTGAAGCTTTCTTT.

V and J are TRBV4-1 and TRBJ2-5; a weak D match, TRBD2 (5 bases). Germline V gene sequence: CDR1 MGHRA, CDR2 YSYEKL. Trimming removed 4 bases at V and 3 bases at J, with 12 bases between. This CDR3 region has 14 residues. CDR3 sequence: CASSRYPGEETQYF. The CDR3 DNA reads TGCGCCAGCAGCCGCTATCCCGGGGAAGAGACCCAGTACTTC.

The rearrangement uses TRBV30 and TRBJ2-5; D gene uncertain. Between the trimmed V and J ends, which lost 3 bases and 7 bases, there was a span of 9 bases. Per germline, CDR1 GTSNPN and CDR2 SVGIG (reference sequence). This CDR3 is 11 amino acids long. CDR3 in DNA: TGTGCCTGGAGAGCCCCTGGGACCCAGTACTTC. It translates to CAWRAPGTQYF.

This clone was observed once. This chain's CDR3 is CASSLGWQGGELFF. The CDR3, as DNA: TGTGCCAGCAGCTTAGGGTGGCAGGGGGGGGAGCTGTTTTTT. V usage is TRBV7-2 and J usage is TRBJ2-2; D possibly corresponds to TRBD1 (6 bases). Germline V lookup: CDR1 SGHTA, CDR2 FQGNSA. V was clipped by 1 base and J by 8 bases, with 11 bases between them. The CDR3 runs 14 residues.